The present entry profiles one T cell receptor beta chain with its context. Antigen: not known. The data derive from a study of cytomegalovirus exposure and HLA in healthy donors. Looking at the study overall: Earlier sequencing of approximately 180 million T cells yielded about 120 million unique TCR beta sequences.

Points from the study as a whole: A classifier reportedly called cytomegalovirus status with high sensitivity and specificity. A further, later analysis showed that HLA-associated TCR beta chains (compared with equally common others) were more clonally expanded. The HLA-A and HLA-B alleles of most subjects were reportedly predicted accurately from TCR beta sequences.

The PCR had 60 Vbeta and 13 Jbeta primers. Produced via immunoSEQ multiplex PCR; TCRdb's table is partial and in-frame only. The sample carries around 210,000 clones, about three quarters recorded once. The CDR3 covers 14 residues. Per the germline V gene, CDR1 is SGHAT and CDR2 is FQNNGV. Between the trimmed V and J ends, which lost 2 bases and 6 bases, there was a span of 13 bases. The chain has TRBV11-2 and TRBJ1-2; D may be TRBD1 (5 bases). This receptor was obtained from a boy aged 10-17 years in good health and CMV-seronegative. Sample: PBMCs. The CDR3 DNA is TGTGCCAGCAGCTTAAACAGGCAGGCGAATGGCTACACCTTC. Its protein product is CASSLNRQANGYTF. Full variable domain (remainder filled in from reference TRBV11-2 and TRBJ1-2): EAGVAQSPRYKIIEKRQSVAFWCNPISGHATLYWYQQILGQGPKLLIQFQNNGVVDDSQLPKDRFSAERLKGVDSTLKIQPAKLEDSAVYLCASSLNRQANGYTFGSGTRLTVV.